These 30 T cell receptor beta chains came from one sample sequenced in a study of cytomegalovirus exposure and HLA in healthy donors. The PCR employed 60 Vbeta primers together with 13 Jbeta primers. Profiled with immunoSEQ multiplex PCR; TCRdb holds only in-frame clones, not every one. The sample has about 180,000 clones, 75% to 85% seen once. The sample was PBMCs. The receptors stem from a woman aged 30 to 39 in good health and CMV-seronegative.

This sequence joins TRBV19 and TRBJ2-7, with D tentatively TRBD1 (7 bases). Germline V gene data show CDR1 as LNHDA and CDR2 as SQIVND (reference sequence). The CDR3 length is 13 residues. The V end was cut by 3 bases, the J end by 6 bases, with 12 bases between. The CDR3 DNA sequence: TGTGCCAGTAGTATTTCTCAGGGGGGCGAGCAGTACTTC. This encodes CASSISQGGEQYF.

V is TRBV5-4 and J is TRBJ2-7; 7 positions agree with TRBD1. V trimming: 3 bases; J trimming: 3 bases; junction bases outside the gene matches: 18. The CDR3 runs to 18 residues. Germline-derived CDR1 and CDR2 are SGHNT and YYREEE (reference sequence). CDR3 sequence (DNA): TGTGCCAGCAGCTCGGACGTCGGGGACAGTCAGCCACTCTACGAGCAGTACTTC. Amino acid sequence: CASSSDVGDSQPLYEQYF.

The J gene is TRBJ2-1, the V gene TRBV7-6, with 7 bases aligning to TRBD2. This CDR3 has 12 amino acids. Germline CDR1 is SGHVS and CDR2 is FNYEAQ. The ends lost 3 bases at V and 13 bases at J; junction bases unmatched: 6. The CDR3 nucleotides are TGTGCCAGCAGCTTGACTAGCATGCCCCAGTTCTTC. Protein: CASSLTSMPQFF.

The chain carries TRBV6-6 and TRBJ2-1; 9 bases map to TRBD1. J was trimmed by 3 bases and V by 8 bases; bases with no gene match: 8. Germline values: CDR1 MNHNY, CDR2 SVGAGI (reference sequence). The CDR3 loop spans 15 amino acids. The CDR3 coding sequence is TGTGCCAGCGGCCTCGGGACAGGGTACTACAATGAGCAGTTCTTC. Its translation is CASGLGTGYYNEQFF.

This chain uses TRBV5-1 with TRBJ1-4; TRBD1 agrees at 8 bases. Losses at the gene ends were 3 bases for V and 7 bases for J; bases not matched to a gene: 5. This CDR3 has 14 residues. Looked up from germline, CDR1 is SGHRS and CDR2 is YFSETQ. The chain's CDR3 is CASSSGGLGEKLFF. The CDR3 DNA reads TGCGCCAGCAGCTCAGGGGGCTTGGGTGAAAAACTGTTTTTT.

This clone was counted only a few times. V usage is TRBV7-2 and J usage is TRBJ1-1, with TRBD1 matching over 9 bases. The CDR3 extends over 13 amino acids. V lost 2 bases to trimming and J lost 10 bases; unmatched junction nucleotides: 5. The germline V gene encodes CDR1 SGHTA and CDR2 FQGNSA. The CDR3 nucleotides read TGTGCCAGCAGCTTAAGGGCGACAGGGGGAGCTTTCTTT. Translation gives CASSLRATGGAFF.

This clone was picked up one time. This chain connects TRBV5-6 to TRBJ2-2, with 7 bases that match TRBD2. This CDR3 is built from 14 residues. The ends lost 4 bases at V and 6 bases at J; junction bases unmatched: 6. Germline-derived CDR1 and CDR2 are SGHDT and YYEEEE. CDR3 sequence: CASSPFRGAGELFF. DNA of the CDR3: TGTGCCAGCAGCCCCTTCCGGGGGGCCGGGGAGCTGTTTTTT.

CDR3 residues: CASSQGYQPQHF. The CDR3 DNA reads TGTGCCAGCAGCCAGGGTTATCAGCCCCAGCATTTT. This chain links TRBV28 with TRBJ1-5, with D possibly being TRBD1 (5 bases). Trimming removed 6 bases at V and 5 bases at J, with 8 bases between. The CDR3 has 12 residues. CDR1 is MDHEN and CDR2 is SYDVKM in the germline V gene.

This chain links TRBV6-5 with TRBJ2-7; 12 bases are a match to TRBD2. The V gene end was trimmed by 5 bases and the J gene end by 2 bases; junction bases not matched to a gene: 1. Germline CDR1 MNHEY, CDR2 SVGAGI. The CDR3 length is 14 residues. CDR3 amino acids: CASSTSGRTYEQYF. In nucleotides, the CDR3 is TGTGCCAGCAGTACTAGCGGGAGGACCTACGAGCAGTACTTC.

J is TRBJ2-7 and V is TRBV5-1; 8 nucleotides align to TRBD1. The CDR3 is made up of 12 amino acids. With V trimmed by 3 bases and J by 6 bases, 2 bases remained unmatched. The germline gives CDR1 SGHRS, CDR2 YFSETQ. For the CDR3, the DNA is TGCGCCAGCAGCTGGACAGGGACCGAGCAGTACTTC. Its translation: CASSWTGTEQYF.

The genes are TRBV4-3 and TRBJ2-2; tentatively, D is TRBD1 (6 bases). The length of the CDR3 is 16 residues. CDR1 is LGHNA and CDR2 is YSLEER in the germline V gene. V was shortened by 0 bases and J by 6 bases, with 14 bases between the two germline ends. CDR3 residues: CASSQDRAGGAGELFF. The CDR3 DNA follows: TGCGCCAGCAGCCAAGATCGAGCTGGGGGCGCCGGGGAGCTGTTTTTT.

The chain uses TRBV11-3 and TRBJ2-7; 7 positions agree with TRBD2. V shed 5 bases, J shed 6 bases, and the junction held 4 bases outside the gene matches. The CDR3 has 12 amino acids. Germline CDR1 SGHNT, CDR2 YENEEA. The chain's CDR3 is CASSRGEGEQYF. CDR3 bases: TGTGCCAGCAGCCGGGGGGAGGGCGAGCAGTACTTC.

The rearrangement links TRBV19 to TRBJ2-5; maybe TRBD2 (6 bases). Germline assignment: CDR1 LNHDA and CDR2 SQIVND (reference sequence). The CDR3 consists of 13 residues. The V gene lost 5 bases and the J gene lost 2 bases, with 9 bases spanning the gap. The CDR3 nucleotides are TGTGCCAGTAGTCCGGAGGGGCAAGAGACCCAGTACTTC. Protein sequence: CASSPEGQETQYF.

The chain combines TRBV2 with TRBJ1-5, with 9 bases matching TRBD1. This CDR3 has 14 residues. Trimming cost V 4 bases and J 2 bases; bases outside gene matches: 0. The germline gives CDR1 SNHLY, CDR2 FYNNEI. Here the CDR3 DNA reads TGTGCCAGCAGTGGACAGGGGGGCAATCAGCCCCAGCATTTT. Protein product: CASSGQGGNQPQHF. Full variable domain (outside the CDR3, taken from reference TRBV2 and TRBJ1-5): EPEVTQTPSHQVTQMGQEVILRCVPISNHLYFYWYRQILGQKVEFLVSFYNNEISEKSEIFDDQFSVERPDGSNFTLKIRSTKLEDSAMYFCASSGQGGNQPQHFGDGTRLSIL.

This clone was picked up one time. J is TRBJ2-7 and V is TRBV13, with 10 bases matching TRBD2. V lost 4 bases to trimming and J lost 7 bases; unmatched junction nucleotides: 10. The CDR3 covers 15 residues. Germline lookup yields CDR1 PRHDT and CDR2 FYEKMQ (reference sequence). The DNA of the CDR3 is TGTGCCAGCAGCTATCTAGCGGGGGCCGGGGGAGAGCAGTACTTC. Its translation is CASSYLAGAGGEQYF. The full variable domain, rest sourced from reference TRBV13 and TRBJ2-7, is AAGVIQSPRHLIKEKRETATLKCYPIPRHDTVYWYQQGPGQDPQFLISFYEKMQSDKGSIPDRFSAQQFSDYHSELNMSSLELGDSALYFCASSYLAGAGGEQYFGPGTRLTVT.

V is TRBV4-3 and J is TRBJ2-3, with 12 nucleotides matching TRBD2. Germline V CDR1 and CDR2: LGHNA, YSLEER. The CDR3 is 16 amino acids. Trimming cost V 2 bases and J 2 bases; bases outside gene matches: 2. CDR3 loop: CASSQRTSGATDTQYF. The CDR3 region has the DNA TGCGCCAGCAGCCAACGGACTAGCGGGGCCACAGATACGCAGTATTTT.

This rearrangement joins TRBV6-5 to TRBJ1-5; D is unresolved. V lost 6 bases to trimming and J lost 0 bases, with 3 bases between them. CDR1 is MNHEY and CDR2 is SVGAGI in the germline V gene. This CDR3 region has 12 residues. The DNA for the CDR3 is TGTGCCAGCAGCGGTAGCAATCAGCCCCAGCATTTT. This sequence encodes CASSGSNQPQHF.

The rearrangement uses TRBV19 and TRBJ2-7, with D possibly being TRBD2 (6 bases). With 7 bases removed from V and 0 bases from J, the gap between germline ends came to 13 bases. Germline V gene sequence: CDR1 LNHDA, CDR2 SQIVND (reference sequence). The CDR3 consists of 14 residues. This CDR3 reads CASKESDYSYEQYF. CDR3 DNA sequence: TGTGCCAGTAAGGAATCGGACTACTCCTACGAGCAGTACTTC. The whole variable domain, remainder taken from reference TRBV19 and TRBJ2-7, is DGGITQSPKYLFRKEGQNVTLSCEQNLNHDAMYWYRQDPGQGLRLIYYSQIVNDFQKGDIAEGYSVSREKKESFPLTVTSAQKNPTAFYLCASKESDYSYEQYFGPGTRLTVT.

In this sample, this clone turned up once. The V gene is TRBV6-6, the J gene TRBJ1-5; TRBD1 aligns across 10 bases. The CDR3 runs 16 residues. Germline V CDR1 and CDR2: MNHNY, SVGAGI (reference sequence). V lost 5 bases to trimming and J lost 4 bases; unmatched junction nucleotides: 8. For the CDR3, the DNA is TGTGCCAGCAGTAACAGGGACAGGGGCAGGAATCAGCCCCAGCATTTT. It encodes CASSNRDRGRNQPQHF.

The chain couples TRBV19 to TRBJ2-2; D call uncertain. Per germline, CDR1 LNHDA and CDR2 SQIVND (reference sequence). This CDR3 comprises 12 residues. Trimming took off 8 bases at V and 0 bases at J, with 4 bases between the two ends. The CDR3 loop reads CASGPNTGELFF. The CDR3 nucleotides are TGTGCCAGTGGCCCGAACACCGGGGAGCTGTTTTTT.

J is TRBJ2-7 and V is TRBV6-5; 8 positions agree with TRBD2. Germline-derived CDR1 and CDR2 are MNHEY and SVGAGI. After removal of 2 bases from V and 0 bases from J, the junction contained 3 bases not matched to a gene. There are 15 residues in the CDR3. The CDR3 DNA reads as TGTGCCAGCAGTTACCAGAGCGGGAGCTCCTACGAGCAGTACTTC. Its translation: CASSYQSGSSYEQYF.

This chain connects TRBV5-1 to TRBJ1-2, with D tentatively TRBD1 (5 bases). Germline V gives CDR1 SGHRS, CDR2 YFSETQ. The V gene lost 3 bases and the J gene lost 4 bases, with 19 bases spanning the gap. The CDR3 covers 16 residues. CDR3 sequence: CASSSGGAGPPYGYTF. The CDR3 DNA reads as TGCGCCAGCAGCTCGGGTGGGGCAGGGCCCCCCTATGGCTACACCTTC.

The chain recombines TRBV9 with TRBJ1-1; TRBD1 is a possible D gene (6 bases). In germline, CDR1 is SGDLS, CDR2 YYNGEE. The CDR3 runs to 15 residues. The V end lost 4 bases, the J end lost 1 base, and 14 bases lay between the germline ends. The CDR3 here is CASSPRLQGNTEAFF. CDR3 nucleotides: TGTGCCAGCAGCCCGAGGCTACAGGGGAACACTGAAGCTTTCTTT. Full variable domain (missing parts from reference TRBV9 and TRBJ1-1): DSGVTQTPKHLITATGQRVTLRCSPRSGDLSVYWYQQSLDQGLQFLIQYYNGEERAKGNILERFSAQQFPDLHSELNLSSLELGDSALYFCASSPRLQGNTEAFFGQGTRLTVV.

CDR3 in DNA: TGTGCCAGCAGCTTATATTTAGCGGGGCGCTACGAGCAGTACTTC. The encoded protein is CASSLYLAGRYEQYF. V gene TRBV13 combines with J gene TRBJ2-7; 8 nucleotides agree with TRBD2. The CDR3 consists of 15 residues. The V and J ends lost 2 bases and 3 bases, in that order; junction bases with no gene match: 6. Germline CDR1 and CDR2: PRHDT and FYEKMQ (reference sequence).

The chain couples TRBV28 to TRBJ2-5; 9 bases align to TRBD2. The CDR3 totals 16 residues. Germline-derived CDR1 and CDR2 are MDHEN and SYDVKM. After removal of 6 bases from V and 1 base from J, the junction contained 9 bases not matched to a gene. The CDR3 DNA reads TGTGCCAGCAGAAGGAGGCTTAGCGGGAGCCAAGAGACCCAGTACTTC. This encodes CASRRRLSGSQETQYF. Full variable domain (missing parts from reference TRBV28 and TRBJ2-5): DVKVTQSSRYLVKRTGEKVFLECVQDMDHENMFWYRQDPGLGLRLIYFSYDVKMKEKGDIPEGYSVSREKKERFSLILESASTNQTSMYLCASRRRLSGSQETQYFGPGTRLLVL.

The genes are TRBV9 and TRBJ1-5; 8 bases fit TRBD1. The CDR3 contains 14 residues. Germline CDR1 is SGDLS and CDR2 is YYNGEE. V lost 4 bases, J lost 3 bases, and 3 bases stayed unmatched. The CDR3 DNA reads as TGTGCCAGCAGCCCGGGACAGGCCAATCAGCCCCAGCATTTT. It is translated as CASSPGQANQPQHF.

The rearrangement uses TRBV6-7 and TRBJ2-2; D possibly corresponds to TRBD1 (6 bases). TRBV6-7 is designated an ORF whose function remains uncertain. The CDR3 contains 15 residues. The germline V and J ends were trimmed by 6 bases and 4 bases, with 15 bases remaining between them. The DNA for the CDR3 is TGTGCCAGCAGCTTCCACAGGGTTTCCACCGGGGAGCTGTTTTTT. Encoded protein: CASSFHRVSTGELFF.

This clone was counted only a few times. This chain connects TRBV5-4 to TRBJ1-4; 7 bases agree with TRBD1. This CDR3 region has 15 residues. V lost 4 bases, J lost 6 bases, and 9 bases stayed unmatched. CDR1 is SGHNT, CDR2 YYREEE, per germline (reference sequence). As DNA, the CDR3 is TGTGCCAGCAGCAGTAGGGGGCTGTGGGATGAAAAACTGTTTTTT. It encodes CASSSRGLWDEKLFF.

The chain recombines TRBV7-3 with TRBJ1-1, with D hard to call. Trimming cost V 1 base and J 0 bases, with 15 bases left between them. Germline lookup yields CDR1 SGHTA and CDR2 FQGTGA. The CDR3 is 17 residues long. Here the CDR3 reads CASSLIAGTLLNTEAFF. The CDR3 nucleotides read TGTGCCAGCAGCTTAATTGCAGGCACACTCTTGAACACTGAAGCTTTCTTT.

V usage is TRBV18 and J usage is TRBJ2-5; TRBD2 agrees at 13 bases. The junction had 14 bases not matched to a gene; V was cut back by 1 base and J by 6 bases. Germline CDR1 is KGHSH and CDR2 is LQKENI. This CDR3 is built from 19 residues. Here the CDR3 DNA reads TGTGCCAGCTCACCACTATTCGGGACTAGCGGGATGACAGGGAAGACCCAGTACTTC. It encodes CASSPLFGTSGMTGKTQYF.